The next 27 T cell receptor beta chains were all read from a single sample in a study of Ad26.COV2.S vaccination and SARS-CoV-2 variants. Treatment meaning: some 20 received Ad26.COV2.S at low or high dose, single or two shots; about 5 received placebo; per-sample allocation not given. Collection of the samples took place on day 63 after the first injection of vaccine or placebo. Some clones are missing from TCRdb's copy, which holds only in-frame ones; the method was immunoSEQ multiplex PCR. Of under 400,000 clones in the sample, around 86% were seen once. The sample was peripheral blood, taken in a trial of Ad26.COV2.S vaccine versus placebo. These receptor sequences come from a person between 18 and 65 years old who received the Ad26.COV2.S COVID-19 vaccine or a placebo.

The rearrangement uses TRBV2 and TRBJ2-7; D is uncertain. The length of the CDR3 is 13 residues. V was shortened by 2 bases and J by 2 bases, with 7 bases between the two germline ends. From germline, CDR1 is SNHLY and CDR2 FYNNEI. This CDR3 is CASSEWAAYEQYF. In nucleotides, the CDR3 is TGTGCCAGCAGTGAATGGGCCGCCTACGAGCAGTACTTC.

The table lists this clone with a few counts. This rearrangement joins TRBV19 to TRBJ2-1, with 10 bases lining up with TRBD2. The CDR3 extends over 16 amino acids. Germline V CDR1 and CDR2: LNHDA, SQIVND (reference sequence). Losses at the gene ends were 3 bases for V and 7 bases for J; bases not matched to a gene: 9. Here the CDR3 reads CASSMFALAGANEQFF. The CDR3 bases are TGTGCCAGTAGTATGTTTGCCCTAGCGGGGGCGAATGAGCAGTTCTTC.

This chain uses TRBV9 with TRBJ1-3; D might be TRBD1 (5 bases). This CDR3 has 15 residues. From germline, CDR1 is SGDLS and CDR2 YYNGEE. Trimming left V 4 bases short and J 3 bases short, with 14 bases between. The CDR3 coding sequence is TGTGCCAGCAGCCCTCCCGTAGGGGATGGAAACACCATATATTTT. It specifies CASSPPVGDGNTIYF.

This chain joins TRBV3-1 (or the pseudogene TRBV3-2) and TRBJ2-1; 7 positions agree with TRBD2. CDR1 is LGHDT, CDR2 YNNKEL, per germline (reference sequence). The CDR3 length is 17 residues. V gave up 0 bases and J gave up 1 base; unmatched junction bases: 6. CDR3 DNA sequence: TGTGCCAGCAGCCAAGATTATGGAGCGGGATCCTACAATGAGCAGTTCTTC. It specifies CASSQDYGAGSYNEQFF.

V gene TRBV5-5 combines with J gene TRBJ1-4; D may be TRBD1 (6 bases). The CDR3 contains 16 residues. CDR1 and CDR2 from the germline V gene are SGHKS and YYEKEE (reference sequence). V was pared by 1 base and J by 4 bases, with 14 bases between. The CDR3 reads CASSLRQTGYNEKLFF. CDR3 DNA: TGTGCCAGCAGCTTGCGCCAGACAGGTTATAATGAAAAACTGTTTTTT.

The chain uses TRBV29-1 and TRBJ1-2; TRBD1 matches at 9 bases. The CDR3 runs to 12 residues. CDR1 is SQVTM and CDR2 is ANQGSEA in the germline V gene. V was clipped by 5 bases and J by 7 bases; unmatched bases: 5. The CDR3 DNA follows: TGCAGCGTTTTGGACAGGGGCCGTGGCTACACCTTC. This codes for CSVLDRGRGYTF.

J is TRBJ1-1 and V is TRBV29-1; 8 bases line up with TRBD1. The CDR3 length is 13 residues. CDR1 and CDR2 from the germline V gene are SQVTM and ANQGSEA. After removal of 6 bases from V and 7 bases from J, the junction contained 10 bases not matched to a gene. The CDR3 coding sequence is TGCAGCGTACCCGGGACAGGTCTTCGTGAAGCTTTCTTT. Its translation: CSVPGTGLREAFF.

Many counts were recorded for this clone. CDR3 sequence: CASSTQGVDTEAFF. DNA for the CDR3: TGTGCCAGCAGCACACAGGGAGTCGACACTGAAGCTTTCTTT. The V call is TRBV9, the J call TRBJ1-1, with D possibly being TRBD1 (6 bases). The V end was cut by 4 bases, the J end by 3 bases, with 13 bases between. The CDR3 is 14 amino acids. Per the germline V gene, CDR1 is SGDLS and CDR2 is YYNGEE.

The genes are TRBV15 and TRBJ2-2; D is possibly TRBD2 (6 bases). Germline V lookup: CDR1 LNHNV, CDR2 YYDKDF (reference sequence). The CDR3 totals 13 residues. V was clipped by 7 bases and J by 5 bases, with 11 bases between them. CDR3 in DNA: TGTGCCACCACCAGGGACTGGACCGGGGAGCTGTTTTTT. Its translation: CATTRDWTGELFF.

The rearrangement joins TRBV27 to TRBJ2-2, with 13 positions matching TRBD2. Germline CDR1 MNHEY, CDR2 SMNVEV (reference sequence). The length of the CDR3 is 17 residues. The junction had 7 bases not matched to a gene; V was cut back by 5 bases and J by 4 bases. The CDR3 is CASSRTSGGLITGELFF. The CDR3 DNA follows: TGTGCCAGCAGTCGGACTAGCGGGGGCCTTATCACCGGGGAGCTGTTTTTT.

The gene calls are TRBV12-3 or TRBV12-4 and TRBJ1-1, with 8 nucleotides matching TRBD1. With V trimmed by 6 bases and J by 9 bases, 9 bases remained unmatched. CDR3 length equals 13 residues. The CDR3 DNA reads as TGTGCCAGCAGCCACGGACAGGGAGTTCAAGCTTTCTTT. This encodes CASSHGQGVQAFF.

The V call is TRBV6-5, the J call TRBJ1-2, with 8 positions matching TRBD1. Per the germline V gene, CDR1 is MNHEY and CDR2 is SVGAGI. J was trimmed by 8 bases and V by 6 bases; bases with no gene match: 11. The CDR3 runs to 14 residues. This chain's CDR3 is CASSSTDRAYGYTF. The CDR3 DNA sequence: TGTGCCAGCAGCAGCACGGACAGGGCTTACGGCTACACCTTC.

This sequence joins TRBV4-3 and TRBJ2-5; possibly TRBD1 or TRBD2 for D (5 bases each). Germline lookup yields CDR1 LGHNA and CDR2 YSLEER. Trimming shortened V by 4 bases and J by 4 bases, and 16 bases separated the two germline ends. This CDR3 region has 15 residues. CDR3 coding DNA: TGCGCCAGCAGCCCTCGCTACAGGACTCGAGAGACCCAGTACTTC. This translates into CASSPRYRTRETQYF.

The V call is TRBV4-1, the J call TRBJ2-6, with TRBD1 as a possible D gene (6 bases). Germline V CDR1 and CDR2: MGHRA, YSYEKL. The CDR3 sequence is 17 residues long. V dropped 2 bases and J dropped 0 bases, with 11 bases sitting between them. CDR3 nucleotides: TGCGCCAGCAGCCAATTGACAGGAAACTCTGGGGCCAACGTCCTGACTTTC. It specifies CASSQLTGNSGANVLTF.

The V call is TRBV6-6, the J call TRBJ1-3, with D possibly matching TRBD1 (5 bases). Germline V CDR1 and CDR2: MNHNY, SVGAGI (reference sequence). The ends were cut back, 6 bases at V and 0 bases at J, with 12 bases in the middle. The CDR3 totals 15 residues. CDR3 sequence: CASRGGDGSGNTIYF. CDR3 coding DNA: TGTGCCAGCAGAGGAGGGGATGGCTCTGGAAACACCATATATTTT.

This rearrangement joins TRBV30 to TRBJ2-7; D possibly matches TRBD1 or TRBD2 (6 bases each). V was trimmed by 4 bases and J by 9 bases, leaving 16 bases between them. The CDR3 consists of 12 residues. Germline-derived CDR1 and CDR2 are GTSNPN and SVGIG (reference sequence). This CDR3 is CAWKPTGSGQYF. The CDR3 DNA reads TGTGCCTGGAAGCCGACAGGTAGCGGGCAGTACTTC.

The V call is TRBV6-1, the J call TRBJ2-3; possible D gene TRBD1, 5 bases. The CDR3 length is 17 residues. Between the trimmed V and J ends, which lost 2 bases and 0 bases, there was a span of 15 bases. Germline CDR1 reads MNHNS; CDR2 reads SASEGT. This chain's CDR3 is CASSETFTGLSTDTQYF. The CDR3 coding sequence is TGTGCCAGCAGTGAAACATTCACAGGTCTGAGCACAGATACGCAGTATTTT.

The CDR3 region is CASSESRGNEQFF. The CDR3 DNA is TGCGCCAGCAGTGAGTCGCGGGGGAATGAGCAGTTCTTC. This sequence joins TRBV10-2 and TRBJ2-1, with 7 bases aligning to TRBD2. This CDR3 has 13 amino acids. V shed 0 bases and J 7 bases; nucleotides not matched to a gene: 0. Germline loops: CDR1 WSHSY, CDR2 SAAADI.

The J gene is TRBJ1-6, the V gene TRBV30; 8 nucleotides line up with TRBD1. Germline CDR1 is GTSNPN and CDR2 is SVGIG (reference sequence). The CDR3 extends over 15 amino acids. The V gene end was trimmed by 2 bases and the J gene end by 7 bases; junction bases not matched to a gene: 7. The CDR3: CAWSHTGTGNSPLHF. The CDR3 DNA reads TGTGCCTGGAGTCATACCGGGACAGGCAATTCACCCCTCCACTTT.

V and J are TRBV30 and TRBJ1-6, with 11 positions matching TRBD1. V was pared by 3 bases and J by 9 bases, with 4 bases of the junction left unmatched. CDR1 and CDR2 from the germline V gene are GTSNPN and SVGIG (reference sequence). This CDR3 spans 14 amino acids. The CDR3, as DNA: TGTGCCTGGAGGGCGGACAGGGGGCCTTCACCCCTCCACTTT. Translation gives CAWRADRGPSPLHF.

As DNA, the CDR3 is TGTGCCAGCAGCCAAGCTGGGACATACCTCACAGATACGCAGTATTTT. Protein product: CASSQAGTYLTDTQYF. The rearrangement joins TRBV3-1 (or the pseudogene TRBV3-2) to TRBJ2-3, with a weak D call TRBD1 (6 bases). Germline-derived CDR1 and CDR2 are LGHDT and YNNKEL (reference sequence). There are 16 residues in the CDR3. Between the trimmed V and J ends, which lost 1 base and 2 bases, there was a span of 13 bases.

The V gene is TRBV27, the J gene TRBJ2-5; D perhaps matches TRBD2 (5 bases). Germline V gene lookup returns CDR1 MNHEY and CDR2 SMNVEV (reference sequence). This CDR3 region has 13 residues. V gave up 8 bases and J gave up 5 bases, with 15 bases separating them. In DNA, the CDR3 is TGTGCCAGCGCCGCGAGGGCCAGGGAGACCCAGTACTTC. Translated, it gives CASAARARETQYF.

The table lists this clone with a count of one. This sequence joins TRBV7-9 and TRBJ1-1, with a tentative D call TRBD1 (5 bases). This CDR3 has 12 residues. Germline CDR1 and CDR2: SEHNR and FQNEAQ (reference sequence). The V gene lost 8 bases and the J gene lost 3 bases, with 10 bases spanning the gap. The CDR3 here is CASARGYTEAFF. The CDR3 DNA reads TGTGCCAGCGCAAGGGGATACACTGAAGCTTTCTTT.

This chain joins TRBV5-1 and TRBJ1-1, with D possibly matching TRBD1 (6 bases). Per the germline V gene, CDR1 is SGHRS and CDR2 is YFSETQ. V lost 2 bases and J 4 bases, leaving 12 bases between the germline ends. CDR3 size: 14 residues. CDR3 coding DNA: TGCGCCAGCAGCTTACAGGGTTGGGGCACTGAAGCTTTCTTT. It yields the protein CASSLQGWGTEAFF.

This clone was seen a single time. The CDR3 DNA reads TGTGCCGCGTTGGGCAAACTCCGGGGCACTGAAGCTTTCTTT. Residues: CAALGKLRGTEAFF. V is TRBV6-6 and J is TRBJ1-1; D gene unclear. The CDR3 runs 14 residues. Trimming shortened V by 11 bases and J by 4 bases, and 20 bases separated the two germline ends. Germline CDR1 MNHNY, CDR2 SVGAGI (reference sequence).

The chain links TRBV3-1 (or the pseudogene TRBV3-2) to TRBJ1-1; TRBD1 agrees at 7 bases. The CDR3 totals 15 residues. The V segment lost 4 bases and the J segment 2 bases; nucleotides outside the gene matches: 7. The germline CDR1 and CDR2 sequences are LGHDT and YNNKEL (reference sequence). The CDR3 region is CASSRKGTENTEAFF. In DNA form, the CDR3 reads TGTGCCAGCAGCCGTAAGGGGACAGAAAACACTGAAGCTTTCTTT.

This chain uses TRBV2 with TRBJ1-1; 7 positions agree with TRBD1. The CDR3 is made up of 15 amino acids. With 2 bases clipped from V and 4 bases from J, the junction kept 7 bases outside the gene matches. The germline V gene encodes CDR1 SNHLY and CDR2 FYNNEI. The CDR3 loop is CASSEQQGLGTEAFF. The CDR3 coding sequence is TGTGCCAGCAGTGAACAACAGGGGTTGGGCACTGAAGCTTTCTTT.